The 20 T cell receptor beta chains reported below all come from one sample, sequenced in a study of cytomegalovirus exposure and HLA in healthy donors. PCR employed 60 Vbeta and 13 Jbeta primers. The assay was immunoSEQ multiplex PCR, and TCRdb's table has in-frame clones only and misses some. This sample has 150,000 to 200,000 clones, with about three quarters found just once. The source material was PBMCs. Source of these receptors: a middle-aged woman in good health and CMV-seronegative.

In this sample, this clone turned up once. The gene calls are TRBV11-2 and TRBJ2-2, with 7 bases lining up with TRBD1. The CDR3 sequence is 14 residues long. V dropped 6 bases and J dropped 3; count of bases not matched to a gene: 4. Germline CDR1 and CDR2: SGHAT and FQNNGV. In DNA, the CDR3 is TGTGCCAGCAGTCGGACAGGCGACACCGGGGAGCTGTTTTTT. Amino acids: CASSRTGDTGELFF.

With regard to this clone: Other nucleotide sequences from this sample produce the same CDR3. This rearrangement joins TRBV5-4 to TRBJ2-4; 7 bases match TRBD1. J was trimmed by 7 bases and V by 8 bases; bases with no gene match: 12. The germline V gene encodes CDR1 SGHNT and CDR2 YYREEE (reference sequence). The CDR3 has 14 residues. The CDR3 region is CASRNRGDGNIQYF. The DNA of the CDR3 is TGTGCCAGTCGAAACAGGGGCGACGGTAACATTCAGTACTTC.

This clone has at least ten counts. V usage is TRBV4-3 and J usage is TRBJ1-1, with a weak D call TRBD1 (5 bases). V was cut by 0 bases and J by 6 bases, with 20 bases left in between. CDR1 is LGHNA, CDR2 YSLEER, per germline. The CDR3 is made up of 17 amino acids. CDR3: CASSQDEWSGIAPEAFF. CDR3 bases: TGCGCCAGCAGCCAAGATGAATGGTCAGGGATTGCCCCTGAAGCTTTCTTT.

The rearrangement uses TRBV29-1 and TRBJ1-1, with TRBD1 matching 8 bases. From germline, CDR1 is SQVTM and CDR2 ANQGSEA. This CDR3 is built from 12 residues. V dropped 2 bases and J dropped 12; count of bases not matched to a gene: 8. In nucleotides, the CDR3 is TGCAGCGTTGAATCGGACAGGGCCGTGACTTTCTTT. Translated, it gives CSVESDRAVTFF.

The chain links TRBV7-3 to TRBJ2-1; TRBD2 is a possible D gene (6 bases). Trimming pared 6 bases from V and 7 bases from J, leaving 16 bases between. Germline V CDR1 and CDR2: SGHTA, FQGTGA. The CDR3 runs to 14 residues. For the CDR3, the DNA is TGTGCCAGCAGTTCCAACCGGCTAGCGAATGAGCAGTTCTTC. It translates to CASSSNRLANEQFF. Together with reference TRBV7-3 and TRBJ2-1, the CDR3 gives the full variable domain: GAGVSQTPSNKVTEKGKYVELRCDPISGHTALYWYRQSLGQGPEFLIYFQGTGAADDSGLPNDRFFAVRPEGSVSTLKIQRTERGDSAVYLCASSSNRLANEQFFGPGTRLTVL.

The rearrangement uses TRBV29-1 and TRBJ2-2; TRBD2 is a possible D gene (5 bases). Looked up from germline, CDR1 is SQVTM and CDR2 is ANQGSEA. The CDR3 runs to 15 residues. V lost 1 base to trimming and J lost 5 bases, with 14 bases between them. The CDR3 DNA sequence: TGCAGCGTTGAAGTTGCGAGAAGGAGGACCGGGGAGCTGTTTTTT. Protein: CSVEVARRRTGELFF.

The chain couples TRBV14 to TRBJ2-7; TRBD1 is a possible D gene (6 bases). In germline, CDR1 is SGHDN, CDR2 FVKESK. Deletions cut 3 bases from V and 3 bases from J, with 12 bases between. The CDR3 contains 14 residues. Here the CDR3 DNA reads TGTGCCAGCAGCCAGATAGACAGGCGCTACGAGCAGTACTTC. Protein product: CASSQIDRRYEQYF.

This clone was observed once. V gene TRBV19 combines with J gene TRBJ2-3, with D maybe TRBD2 (5 bases). This CDR3 is built from 13 residues. Germline V lookup: CDR1 LNHDA, CDR2 SQIVND (reference sequence). V lost 7 bases to trimming and J lost 6 bases, with 14 bases between them. CDR3 region: CASNILASDTQYF. The CDR3, as DNA: TGTGCCAGTAATATCCTGGCTAGCGATACGCAGTATTTT.

The V and J genes are TRBV9 and TRBJ1-1; D is uncertain. The CDR3 has 14 residues. V shed 3 bases and J shed 1 base, with 10 bases lying between them. Per the germline V gene, CDR1 is SGDLS and CDR2 is YYNGEE. CDR3 DNA sequence: TGTGCCAGCAGCGCGAGGGCAGGGAACACTGAAGCTTTCTTT. This codes for CASSARAGNTEAFF.

The chain recombines TRBV28 with TRBJ1-4, with D uncertain. V was trimmed by 1 base and J by 7 bases, leaving 10 bases between them. Germline V gives CDR1 MDHEN, CDR2 SYDVKM. This CDR3 spans 14 amino acids. CDR3 sequence: CASSLYGVFEKLFF. CDR3 DNA: TGTGCCAGCAGTTTATACGGAGTATTTGAAAAACTGTTTTTT.

For this clone: This CDR3 is also generated by other DNA sequences in the sample. The chain has TRBV27 and TRBJ2-7; tentative D call: TRBD1 (6 bases). This CDR3 has 15 residues. Trimming took off 6 bases at V and 5 bases at J, with 20 bases between the two ends. Germline CDR1 reads MNHEY; CDR2 reads SMNVEV (reference sequence). The CDR3 DNA reads TGTGCCAGCAGCCCCGAGGGGGTGGGATACCACGAGCAGTACTTC. It codes for CASSPEGVGYHEQYF.

The CDR3 region has the DNA TGTGCCAGCAGCGTTGACAGGGGAGCCTACAATGAGCAGTTCTTC. Its translation: CASSVDRGAYNEQFF. The V gene is TRBV2, the J gene TRBJ2-1; 8 bases are shared with TRBD1. J gave up 2 bases and V 6 bases, and 6 bases lay outside the gene matches. This CDR3 has 15 amino acids. Germline-derived CDR1 and CDR2 are SNHLY and FYNNEI. The variable domain in full, with the rest retrieved from reference TRBV2 and TRBJ2-1, is EPEVTQTPSHQVTQMGQEVILRCVPISNHLYFYWYRQILGQKVEFLVSFYNNEISEKSEIFDDQFSVERPDGSNFTLKIRSTKLEDSAMYFCASSVDRGAYNEQFFGPGTRLTVL.

The chain carries TRBV27 and TRBJ2-1, with 10 bases aligning to TRBD2. CDR3 length equals 18 residues. Germline V gives CDR1 MNHEY, CDR2 SMNVEV (reference sequence). Losses at the gene ends were 5 bases for V and 0 bases for J; bases not matched to a gene: 10. The CDR3 DNA sequence: TGTGCCAGCAGTCCCGACACTAGCGGGACCTTCTCCTACAATGAGCAGTTCTTC. Protein sequence: CASSPDTSGTFSYNEQFF.

This clone showed up just a few times. The chain recombines TRBV19 with TRBJ2-5, with a possible D match to TRBD2 (5 bases). V was shortened by 6 bases and J by 2 bases, with 13 bases between the two germline ends. CDR3 length: 14 residues. Germline CDR1 is LNHDA and CDR2 is SQIVND (reference sequence). Here the CDR3 DNA reads TGTGCCAGTAGCTCCGGCGGGCGGCAAGAGACCCAGTACTTC. Protein: CASSSGGRQETQYF.

The chain recombines TRBV30 with TRBJ1-2; D is uncertain. V was cut by 0 bases and J by 8 bases, with 16 bases left in between. This CDR3 region has 14 residues. Germline CDR1 reads GTSNPN; CDR2 reads SVGIG (reference sequence). Written as DNA, the CDR3 is TGTGCCTGGAGTGTATTTGGCGAGCGTGGGGGCTACACCTTC. It encodes CAWSVFGERGGYTF. The full variable domain, its missing parts supplied by reference TRBV30 and TRBJ1-2, is SQTIHQWPATLVQPVGSPLSLECTVEGTSNPNLYWYRQAAGRGLQLLFYSVGIGQISSEVPQNLSASRPQDRQFILSSKKLLLSDSGFYLCAWSVFGERGGYTFGSGTRLTVV.

This chain links TRBV7-8 with TRBJ2-1, with a weak D call TRBD2 (7 bases). V was cut by 8 bases and J by 9 bases, with 20 bases left in between. The CDR3 is 14 residues long. CDR1 is SGHVS, CDR2 FQNEAQ, per germline. DNA of the CDR3: TGTGCCAGCGGACCTGGGGGGGGCGGGGGTGAGCAGTTCTTC. Amino acid sequence: CASGPGGGGGEQFF.

V and J are TRBV14 and TRBJ2-1, with D possibly being TRBD2 (5 bases). The CDR3 covers 15 residues. From germline, CDR1 is SGHDN and CDR2 FVKESK. Trimming removed 3 bases from V and 1 base from J, with 10 bases in between. The CDR3 sequence: CASSHLGRSYNEQFF. DNA of the CDR3: TGTGCCAGCAGCCATTTAGGGAGATCCTACAATGAGCAGTTCTTC.

The chain is built from TRBV7-2 and TRBJ1-3; no reliable D call. From germline, CDR1 is SGHTA and CDR2 FQGNSA. This CDR3 comprises 13 residues. V gave up 2 bases and J gave up 3 bases, with 5 bases separating them. The CDR3 loop is CASSLPSGNTIYF. CDR3 nucleotides: TGTGCCAGCAGCTTACCTAGTGGAAACACCATATATTTT.

The chain links TRBV25-1 to TRBJ2-3; TRBD1 matches at 7 bases. Losses at the gene ends were 1 base for V and 5 bases for J; bases not matched to a gene: 3. Per the germline V gene, CDR1 is MGHDK and CDR2 is SYGVNS. The CDR3 consists of 14 residues. CDR3 sequence (DNA): TGTGCCAGCAGTGAATTCCAGGGGGTAGATACGCAGTATTTT. Protein: CASSEFQGVDTQYF.

CDR3 amino acids: CASSLDRGRGNTEAFF. The CDR3 DNA follows: TGTGCCAGCAGCTTGGACAGGGGGCGAGGGAACACTGAAGCTTTCTTT. This chain connects TRBV7-8 to TRBJ1-1; TRBD1 matches 11 bases. CDR1 is SGHVS and CDR2 is FQNEAQ in the germline V gene. Trimming cost V 3 bases and J 1 base; bases outside gene matches: 4. The CDR3 contains 16 residues.